What follows are 9 T cell receptor beta chains derived from one specimen sequenced in a study of CD8+CD57+ T cells in acquired aplastic anemia. Patients sequenced had flow cytometry evidence of CD8+CD57+ cell expansion. TCR beta VDJ and CDR3 profiles were obtained from a genomic DNA template. MiXCR, applied by TCRdb to the reads, yields one record per CDR3 protein. Counted here are 150,000 to 200,000 distinct CDR3 sequences, more than 45% occurring once; the ten biggest clones make up roughly 1.2%. Sequenced material: sorted CD4+, CD8+, or CD8+CD57+ T cells (not recorded which) from PBMCs. The receptors come from a human donor with aplastic anemia.

This sequence joins TRBV6-5 and TRBJ2-3; TRBD2 agrees at 8 bases. V lost 8 bases to trimming and J lost 2 bases; unmatched junction nucleotides: 6. Germline loops: CDR1 MNHEY, CDR2 SVGAGI. CDR3 size: 14 residues. The CDR3 region is CASGFSGDTDTQYF. In nucleotides, the CDR3 is TGTGCCAGCGGTTTTAGCGGGGACACAGATACGCAGTATTTT.

This clonotype was detected a few times. The genes are TRBV12-3 or TRBV12-4 and TRBJ1-2, with a possible D match to TRBD1 (6 bases). V lost 1 base, J lost 3 bases, and 15 bases lay in between. The CDR3 has 16 amino acids. The CDR3 DNA reads as TGTGCCAGCAGTTTAGGCCCCTGGACAGCGGACTATGGCTACACCTTC. This sequence encodes CASSLGPWTADYGYTF.

The chain combines TRBV7-9 with TRBJ1-5, with D possibly matching TRBD1 (5 bases). The CDR3 sequence is 14 residues long. V was shortened by 4 bases and J by 0 bases, with 7 bases between the two germline ends. Germline values: CDR1 SEHNR, CDR2 FQNEAQ (reference sequence). CDR3 in DNA: TGTGCCAGCAGCTCTGACAGTAGCAATCAGCCCCAGCATTTT. It is translated as CASSSDSSNQPQHF.

This clonotype was detected ten times or more. The rearrangement links TRBV10-1 to TRBJ1-1; 7 bases are shared with TRBD1. The CDR3 runs to 13 residues. The germline V gene encodes CDR1 WNHNN and CDR2 SYGVQD (reference sequence). Trimming took 7 bases from V and 3 from J; bases not matched to a gene: 5. CDR3 amino acids: CASKGQIYTEAFF. The CDR3 DNA follows: TGCGCCAGCAAGGGACAGATTTACACTGAAGCTTTCTTT.

A word on this clonotype: A much larger clone sits a single nucleotide away, making a read error possible. The rearrangement links TRBV11-1 to TRBJ2-1, with TRBD2 matching 10 bases. Looked up from germline, CDR1 is SGHAT and CDR2 is FQDESV (reference sequence). The CDR3 contains 19 residues. The CDR3 DNA follows: TGTGCCAGCTGCTTAGGAGGGTCCGCCGGGACTAGCGTTTACAATGAGCAGTTCTTC. This gives the protein CASCLGGSAGTSVYNEQFF.

The chain uses TRBV11-1 and TRBJ1-2, with 8 positions matching TRBD1. V shed 5 bases and J 4 bases; nucleotides not matched to a gene: 12. There are 16 residues in the CDR3. Germline V gives CDR1 SGHAT, CDR2 FQDESV (reference sequence). The CDR3 nucleotides are TGTGCCAGCAGCCAATCAGGGGGCCTTAGTCGCTATGGCTACACCTTC. It specifies CASSQSGGLSRYGYTF.

CDR3 nucleotides: TGTGCCAGTAGTGGGGGGACAGGGAACACTGAAGCTTTCTTT. As protein: CASSGGTGNTEAFF. The genes are TRBV19 and TRBJ1-1; the match to TRBD1 covers 8 bases. Germline CDR1 LNHDA, CDR2 SQIVND (reference sequence). The junction had 3 bases not matched to a gene; V was cut back by 5 bases and J by 1 base. This CDR3 is built from 14 residues.

Note on this clonotype: A much bigger clone sits one base away, suggesting this may be a read error. The chain recombines TRBV5-6 with TRBJ1-2; 7 nucleotides align to TRBD1. With 9 bases clipped from V and 5 bases from J, the junction kept 10 bases outside the gene matches. Germline values: CDR1 SGHDT, CDR2 YYEEEE. The CDR3 sequence is 13 residues long. CDR3: CANRRQGAYGYTF. CDR3 bases: TGTGCCAACAGGCGACAGGGAGCTTATGGCTACACCTTC.

This rearrangement joins TRBV15 to TRBJ2-1; D is possibly TRBD1 or TRBD2 (5 bases each). The V end lost 3 bases, the J end lost 7 bases, and 13 bases lay between the germline ends. The CDR3 is made up of 14 amino acids. Germline V gene sequence: CDR1 LNHNV, CDR2 YYDKDF (reference sequence). The CDR3 spells CATSSLGWGNEQFF. CDR3 DNA sequence: TGTGCCACCAGCAGCTTAGGATGGGGGAATGAGCAGTTCTTC.